These 3 T cell receptor beta chains share one sample of origin, sequenced in a study of CD8+CD57+ T cells in acquired aplastic anemia. Genomic DNA provided the template from which TCR beta VDJ and CDR3 profiles were obtained. MiXCR, applied by TCRdb to the reads, yields one record per CDR3 protein. The sample yields about 190,000 distinct CDR3 sequences, around 47% seen once. CD8+CD57+ cell expansion, shown by flow cytometry, had occurred in the patients selected for sequencing. What was sequenced was sorted CD4+, CD8+, or CD8+CD57+ T cells (not recorded which) from PBMCs. Receptors were obtained from a human donor with aplastic anemia.

This clonotype occurred a few times. This chain joins TRBV11-2 and TRBJ1-1, with no clear D. Germline CDR1 SGHAT, CDR2 FQNNGV. This CDR3 is built from 16 residues. Trimming removed 2 bases from V and 0 bases from J, with 13 bases in between. CDR3 in DNA: TGTGCCAGCAGCTTATTCGGAAAGATATTGAACACTGAAGCTTTCTTT. Translation gives CASSLFGKILNTEAFF. The variable domain in full, completed from reference TRBV11-2 and TRBJ1-1, reads EAGVAQSPRYKIIEKRQSVAFWCNPISGHATLYWYQQILGQGPKLLIQFQNNGVVDDSQLPKDRFSAERLKGVDSTLKIQPAKLEDSAVYLCASSLFGKILNTEAFFGQGTRLTVV.

This clonotype was seen many times. The chain is built from TRBV7-2 and TRBJ2-6, with 7 bases matching TRBD1. Trimming at V came to 1 base and at J to 2 bases, leaving 5 bases not matched to a gene. Germline V gene data show CDR1 as SGHTA and CDR2 as FQGNSA. This CDR3 contains 17 residues. CDR3 nucleotides: TGTGCCAGCAGCTTAGAAGGGGGCGCCCCTGGGGCCAACGTCCTGACTTTC. Protein product: CASSLEGGAPGANVLTF.

Points on this clonotype: One end of the junction does not line up with germline, which may come from a read error. V is TRBV4-1 and J is TRBJ1-1; 7 bases fit TRBD1. Looked up from germline, CDR1 is MGHRA and CDR2 is YSYEKL. This CDR3 comprises 14 residues. In DNA, the CDR3 is TGCGCCAGCAGCCTCGGGACAGCGAACACTGAAGCTTCCTTT. As protein: CASSLGTANTEASF.